This passage covers 15 T cell receptor beta chains from one sample sequenced in a study of blood T cell repertoires in COVID-19. Only in-frame clones appear in the TCRdb table, and some are missing; sequencing was by immunoSEQ multiplex PCR. This sample carries 150,000 to 170,000 clones, over 60% of them seen once, and the ten largest clones take 3.7%. Material: peripheral blood. Receptor source: an elderly woman with acute or convalescent COVID-19.

Of note for this clone: The junction does not match germline at one end; this may be a read error. The chain combines TRBV7-7 with TRBJ2-3, with D possibly matching TRBD1 (6 bases). Per the germline V gene, CDR1 is SSHAT and CDR2 is FNYEAQ (reference sequence). This CDR3 comprises 14 residues. The CDR3, as DNA: TGTGCTAGCAGTAAACAGGGTGATGCAGATACGCAGTATTTT. It specifies CASSKQGDADTQYF. The variable domain in full, completed from reference TRBV7-7 and TRBJ2-3, reads GAGVSQSPRYKVTKRGQDVTLRCDPISSHATLYWYQQALGQGPEFLTYFNYEAQPDKSGLPSDRFSAERPEGSISTLTIQRTEQRDSAMYRCASSKQGDADTQYFGPGTRLTVL.

This chain connects TRBV4-1 to TRBJ1-4; 7 positions match TRBD1. The CDR3 totals 16 residues. Germline trimming cut 2 bases from V and 3 bases from J; bases unmatched to any gene: 6. Germline lookup yields CDR1 MGHRA and CDR2 YSYEKL. Written as DNA, the CDR3 is TGCGCCAGCAGCCAAAAGGGGGACAGACCTAATGAAAAACTGTTTTTT. Protein sequence: CASSQKGDRPNEKLFF.

The chain is built from TRBV30 and TRBJ1-3, with no clear D. CDR3 length equals 13 residues. V shed 1 base and J shed 3 bases, with 7 bases lying between them. The V gene's germline CDR1 is GTSNPN and CDR2 SVGIG (reference sequence). The CDR3 reads CAWSAYFGNTIYF. CDR3 bases: TGTGCCTGGAGTGCCTACTTTGGAAACACCATATATTTT.

The rearrangement uses TRBV18 and TRBJ2-1; 11 bases are shared with TRBD2. V was pared by 2 bases and J by 8 bases, with 2 bases of the junction left unmatched. Germline values: CDR1 KGHSH, CDR2 LQKENI. CDR3 length equals 14 residues. This CDR3 reads CASSPTSGSYEQFF. Written as DNA, the CDR3 is TGTGCCAGCTCACCAACTAGCGGGAGCTATGAGCAGTTCTTC.

This chain uses TRBV4-3 with TRBJ2-1, with TRBD2 identical over 9 bases. The CDR3 spans 16 residues. J was trimmed by 7 bases and V by 7 bases; bases with no gene match: 14. Germline loops: CDR1 LGHNA, CDR2 YSLEER. The CDR3 coding sequence is TGCGCCAGCAATTCTTTGAGCGGGGGGTCGAGGAATGAGCAGTTCTTC. Its translation is CASNSLSGGSRNEQFF.

This chain connects TRBV19 to TRBJ2-1, with D possibly TRBD1 on 6 matching bases. CDR3 length: 14 amino acids. The V end lost 7 bases, the J end lost 1 base, and 11 bases lay between the germline ends. Germline assignment: CDR1 LNHDA and CDR2 SQIVND (reference sequence). The CDR3 DNA follows: TGTGCCAGTAAGATACAGGGTTCCTACAATGAGCAGTTCTTC. Its translation is CASKIQGSYNEQFF.

The chain uses TRBV6-5 and TRBJ1-2, with 7 bases fitting TRBD1. The V gene end was trimmed by 5 bases and the J gene end by 5 bases; junction bases not matched to a gene: 8. There are 14 residues in the CDR3. Germline V gene data show CDR1 as MNHEY and CDR2 as SVGAGI. CDR3 nucleotide sequence: TGTGCCAGCAGTCGAGACAGGGTGGGGTATGGCTACACCTTC. Translating gives CASSRDRVGYGYTF.

The chain couples TRBV10-1 to TRBJ1-6; no reliable D call. Trimming cost V 5 bases and J 7 bases, with 9 bases left between them. This CDR3 spans 13 amino acids. Germline V gene data show CDR1 as WNHNN and CDR2 as SYGVQD (reference sequence). The CDR3 is CASSMTENSPLHF. For the CDR3, the DNA is TGCGCCAGCAGTATGACTGAGAATTCACCCCTCCACTTT.

The table lists this clone with a few counts. The V gene is TRBV10-3, the J gene TRBJ1-2; no reliable D call. Germline loops: CDR1 ENHRY, CDR2 SYGVKD. The CDR3 covers 13 residues. Trimming cost V 3 bases and J 7 bases, with 12 bases left between them. CDR3 in amino acids: CAISDGHEGGYTF. DNA of the CDR3: TGTGCCATCAGTGACGGCCATGAGGGTGGCTACACCTTC.

The V call is TRBV30, the J call TRBJ1-2, with TRBD1 matching 10 bases. The CDR3 is 14 amino acids. Germline-derived CDR1 and CDR2 are GTSNPN and SVGIG (reference sequence). V lost 3 bases, J lost 8 bases, and 9 bases stayed unmatched. CDR3 residues: CAWRRDRGSQGYTF. CDR3 in DNA: TGTGCCTGGAGACGGGACAGGGGCAGTCAGGGCTACACCTTC.

The rearrangement uses TRBV30 and TRBJ1-3, with a weak D call TRBD1 (5 bases). This CDR3 spans 15 amino acids. Germline CDR1 and CDR2: GTSNPN and SVGIG (reference sequence). The V and J ends lost 5 bases and 3 bases respectively, with 17 bases between them. The CDR3 region is CAWDIWGEGGNTIYF. The CDR3 DNA sequence: TGTGCCTGGGACATTTGGGGGGAGGGTGGAAACACCATATATTTT. Filled out from reference TRBV30 and TRBJ1-3, the complete variable domain reads SQTIHQWPATLVQPVGSPLSLECTVEGTSNPNLYWYRQAAGRGLQLLFYSVGIGQISSEVPQNLSASRPQDRQFILSSKKLLLSDSGFYLCAWDIWGEGGNTIYFGEGSWLTVV.

V is TRBV29-1 and J is TRBJ1-1; 9 bases agree with TRBD1. CDR1 SQVTM and CDR2 ANQGSEA come from the germline V gene. CDR3 length: 14 residues. The J segment lost 1 base and the V segment lost 6 bases, leaving 6 bases of the junction unmatched. The DNA of the CDR3 is TGCAGCGTCAAATCGGACAGGGGGAACACTGAAGCTTTCTTT. Residues: CSVKSDRGNTEAFF.

The J gene is TRBJ1-3, the V gene TRBV2, with D maybe TRBD1 (6 bases). Per the germline V gene, CDR1 is SNHLY and CDR2 is FYNNEI. V lost 3 bases and J 3 bases, leaving 12 bases between the germline ends. This CDR3 is 15 amino acids long. Here the CDR3 reads CASSDQTGGGNTIYF. The CDR3 DNA is TGTGCCAGCAGTGACCAGACAGGTGGTGGAAACACCATATATTTT.

The chain uses TRBV2 and TRBJ2-3; TRBD2 matches at 7 bases. Trimming removed 10 bases from V and 2 bases from J; junction bases left unmatched: 6. CDR1 is SNHLY and CDR2 is FYNNEI in the germline V gene. The CDR3 sequence is 13 residues long. CDR3 nucleotides: TGTGCCACCGGGGGGTGGAACACAGATACGCAGTATTTT. It yields the protein CATGGWNTDTQYF.

This sequence joins TRBV3-1 (or the pseudogene TRBV3-2) and TRBJ2-2, with D unresolved. V was clipped by 6 bases and J by 2 bases, with 7 bases between them. CDR1 LGHDT and CDR2 YNNKEL come from the germline V gene (reference sequence). CDR3 length equals 13 residues. CDR3 loop: CASSRSNTGELFF. The CDR3 DNA reads as TGTGCCAGCAGTAGAAGTAACACCGGGGAGCTGTTTTTT.